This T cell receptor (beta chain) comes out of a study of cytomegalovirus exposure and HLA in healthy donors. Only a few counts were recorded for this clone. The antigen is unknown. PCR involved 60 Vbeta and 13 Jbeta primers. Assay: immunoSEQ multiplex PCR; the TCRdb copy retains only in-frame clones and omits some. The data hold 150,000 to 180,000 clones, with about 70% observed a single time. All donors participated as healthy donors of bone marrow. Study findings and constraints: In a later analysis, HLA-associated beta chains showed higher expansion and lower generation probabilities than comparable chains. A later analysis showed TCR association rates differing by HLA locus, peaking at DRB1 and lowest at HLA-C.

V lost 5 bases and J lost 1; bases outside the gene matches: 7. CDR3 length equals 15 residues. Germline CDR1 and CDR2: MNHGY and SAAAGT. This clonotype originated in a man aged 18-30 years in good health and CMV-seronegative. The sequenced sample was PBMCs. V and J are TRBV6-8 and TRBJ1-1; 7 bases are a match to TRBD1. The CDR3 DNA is TGTGCCAGCAGTAGACCCAGGGGGGCGAACACTGAAGCTTTCTTT. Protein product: CASSRPRGANTEAFF.